Following are 29 T cell receptor beta chains from one sample sequenced in a study of blood T cell repertoires in COVID-19 (TCRdb year 2020). The protocol used for the library was the immunoSEQ multiplex PCR assay. TCRdb took this table from immuneACCESS and kept in-frame rearrangements with V and J called. Such tables lack part of the clones; where checked against another copy, unresolved V genes explain under half of the gap, and the rest is unexplained. The sample table holds 150,000 to 200,000 clones, of which 76% were seen once. The top ten hold approximately 16% of the sample. Material for sequencing was PBMCs or T cells enriched from blood (not recorded which). The source of these receptors is a woman in her fifties or sixties with acute COVID-19.

This chain joins TRBV18 and TRBJ2-7; 8 positions agree with TRBD2. After removal of 3 bases from V and 2 bases from J, the junction contained 3 bases not matched to a gene. The CDR3 length is 14 residues. Germline-derived CDR1 and CDR2 are KGHSH and LQKENI. The DNA of the CDR3 is TGTGCCAGCTCACCCGTCGGGAGGGCCTACGAGCAGTACGTC. Translating it yields CASSPVGRAYEQYV.

The chain has TRBV7-9 and TRBJ1-6, with 7 bases lining up with TRBD1. V lost 1 base and J lost 8; bases outside the gene matches: 5. The germline CDR1 and CDR2 sequences are SEHNR and FQNEAQ (reference sequence). The CDR3 totals 15 residues. This chain's CDR3 is CASSLVRGQDSPLHF. CDR3 DNA sequence: TGTGCCAGCAGCTTAGTTCGAGGACAGGATTCACCCCTCCACTTT.

The V call is TRBV11-2, the J call TRBJ2-5; TRBD1 matches at 10 bases. This CDR3 has 17 residues. The junction had 15 bases not matched to a gene; V was cut back by 6 bases and J by 5 bases. CDR1 and CDR2 (germline): SGHAT, FQNNGV. The CDR3 bases are TGTGCCAGCAGAACACATACCGGGACAGGGGTTAAGGAGACCCAGTACTTC. As protein: CASRTHTGTGVKETQYF.

CDR3 in amino acids: CASYTFDTGELFF. In DNA, the CDR3 is TGTGCCAGTTACACCTTTGACACCGGGGAGCTGTTTTTT. The V call is TRBV27, the J call TRBJ2-2; D gene ambiguous. The germline V and J ends were trimmed by 9 bases and 3 bases, with 11 bases remaining between them. The CDR3 spans 13 residues. Looked up from germline, CDR1 is MNHEY and CDR2 is SMNVEV (reference sequence).

This clone was detected only a few times. This CDR3 is also generated by other DNA sequences in the sample. The J gene is TRBJ1-2, the V gene TRBV18; 10 bases fit TRBD1. The CDR3 has 13 residues. The V and J ends lost 4 bases and 8 bases, in that order; junction bases with no gene match: 4. Per germline, CDR1 KGHSH and CDR2 LQKENI. The CDR3 nucleotides are TGTGCCAGCTCACTAGGGACAGGGGACGGCTACACCTTC. Amino acids: CASSLGTGDGYTF.

This sequence joins TRBV19 and TRBJ1-6; tentative D call: TRBD1 (6 bases). Germline V gives CDR1 LNHDA, CDR2 SQIVND (reference sequence). Trimming removed 7 bases at V and 4 bases at J, with 11 bases between. This CDR3 is 14 amino acids long. CDR3 sequence reads: CASTPGQYNSPLHF. In DNA form, the CDR3 reads TGTGCCAGTACCCCGGGACAATATAATTCACCCCTCCACTTT.

The chain couples TRBV10-2 to TRBJ1-6; the D gene is possibly TRBD1 (5 bases). The CDR3 is 16 residues long. From germline, CDR1 is WSHSY and CDR2 SAAADI. Trimming removed 5 bases from V and 0 bases from J, with 11 bases in between. The CDR3 is CASSLDTSSYNSPLHF. In DNA form, the CDR3 reads TGCGCCAGCAGTTTGGACACGAGCTCCTATAATTCACCCCTCCACTTT.

The J gene is TRBJ1-2, the V gene TRBV11-2, with D uncertain. Germline V gene lookup returns CDR1 SGHAT and CDR2 FQNNGV. The V end was cut by 5 bases, the J end by 3 bases, with 13 bases between. The CDR3 totals 14 residues. This CDR3 reads CASSPPPGDYGYTF. The CDR3 DNA reads as TGTGCCAGCAGCCCACCACCCGGGGACTATGGCTACACCTTC.

The chain joins TRBV7-9 to TRBJ2-5; 13 bases match TRBD2. The CDR3 spans 16 residues. Germline V lookup: CDR1 SEHNR, CDR2 FQNEAQ (reference sequence). The junction had 9 bases not matched to a gene; V was cut back by 7 bases and J by 4 bases. DNA for the CDR3: TGTGCCAGCACCTTGGCGAGGACTAGCGGGGGAGAGACCCAGTACTTC. This gives the protein CASTLARTSGGETQYF.

The DNA of the CDR3 is TGTGCCAGCAGTTTAATGGGACAGTTAGCTTTCTTT. Translated, it gives CASSLMGQLAFF. This chain joins TRBV28 and TRBJ1-1; TRBD1 agrees at 7 bases. Germline V lookup: CDR1 MDHEN, CDR2 SYDVKM. The V and J ends lost 2 bases and 10 bases, in that order; junction bases with no gene match: 4. This CDR3 spans 12 amino acids.

V usage is TRBV27 and J usage is TRBJ1-1; TRBD1 might be the D (6 bases). CDR1 and CDR2 (germline): MNHEY, SMNVEV (reference sequence). The V end was cut by 5 bases, the J end by 2 bases, with 9 bases between. This CDR3 region has 13 residues. The CDR3 DNA reads as TGTGCCAGCAGTGGACAGATCAACACTGAAGCTTTCTTT. Its translation: CASSGQINTEAFF.

V usage is TRBV6-5 and J usage is TRBJ1-2; weak D call: TRBD1 (5 bases). Between the trimmed V and J ends, which lost 0 bases and 5 bases, there was a span of 7 bases. The germline V gene has CDR1 MNHEY and CDR2 SVGAGI. This CDR3 region has 13 residues. This chain's CDR3 is CASSYSGPYGYTF. The CDR3, as DNA: TGTGCCAGCAGTTACTCGGGGCCATATGGCTACACCTTC.

The chain recombines TRBV7-8 with TRBJ2-1; TRBD2 agrees at 10 bases. CDR1 and CDR2 from the germline V gene are SGHVS and FQNEAQ. CDR3 length: 16 amino acids. J lost 10 bases, V lost 5 bases, and 14 bases had no gene match. The CDR3 DNA follows: TGTGCCAGCAGCCCCCTGGTAGCGGGGGGATCAGAGGAGCAGTTCTTC. This encodes CASSPLVAGGSEEQFF.

This clone was detected a few times. The chain is built from TRBV29-1 and TRBJ1-1; D may be TRBD1 (5 bases). The V gene lost 2 bases and the J gene lost 6 bases, with 13 bases spanning the gap. The CDR3 is 13 residues long. Germline CDR1 is SQVTM and CDR2 is ANQGSEA. CDR3 region: CSVERGPGAEAFF. CDR3 sequence (DNA): TGCAGCGTTGAAAGGGGTCCGGGCGCTGAAGCTTTCTTT. The variable domain in full, completed from reference TRBV29-1 and TRBJ1-1, reads SAVISQKPSRDICQRGTSLTIQCQVDSQVTMMFWYRQQPGQSLTLIATANQGSEATYESGFVIDKFPISRPNLTFSTLTVSNMSPEDSSIYLCSVERGPGAEAFFGQGTRLTVV.

This chain connects TRBV15 to TRBJ2-7, with 7 bases fitting TRBD2. The CDR3 loop spans 15 amino acids. Germline V gene sequence: CDR1 LNHNV, CDR2 YYDKDF (reference sequence). V shed 1 base and J 0 bases; nucleotides not matched to a gene: 3. CDR3 amino acids: CATSRVAGSSYEQYV. CDR3 coding DNA: TGTGCCACCAGCAGAGTAGCGGGCTCCTCCTACGAGCAGTACGTC.

V is TRBV7-9 and J is TRBJ1-4; D call uncertain. Germline CDR1 is SEHNR and CDR2 is FQNEAQ (reference sequence). V lost 8 bases to trimming and J lost 6 bases, with 13 bases between them. The CDR3 spans 13 residues. CDR3 residues: CASRGRADEKLFF. CDR3 bases: TGTGCCAGCCGAGGGAGGGCGGATGAAAAACTGTTTTTT.

This clone was counted between two and nine times. This CDR3 reads CASSATSGVYNEQFF. The CDR3, as DNA: TGTGCCAGCAGCGCGACTAGCGGGGTTTACAATGAGCAGTTCTTC. The chain carries TRBV6-5 and TRBJ2-1, with 11 positions matching TRBD2. The J segment lost 4 bases and the V segment lost 6 bases, leaving 5 bases of the junction unmatched. CDR1 is MNHEY and CDR2 is SVGAGI in the germline V gene. This CDR3 region has 15 residues.

The chain carries TRBV6-5 and TRBJ1-1; 8 nucleotides align to TRBD1. CDR1 is MNHEY, CDR2 SVGAGI, per germline. The V segment lost 5 bases and the J segment 3 bases; nucleotides outside the gene matches: 8. The CDR3 totals 15 residues. CDR3 nucleotide sequence: TGTGCCAGCAGTCGCGAGGGACAGGCATACACTGAAGCTTTCTTT. Translation gives CASSREGQAYTEAFF.

CDR3 nucleotide sequence: TGTGCCAGCAGCTCGGGGACTAGCGGGGGTTCCGGGGAGCTGTTTTTT. The encoded protein is CASSSGTSGGSGELFF. The gene calls are TRBV7-9 and TRBJ2-2, with 14 positions matching TRBD2. The CDR3 spans 16 residues. V lost 4 bases to trimming and J lost 6 bases; unmatched junction nucleotides: 4. Per germline, CDR1 SEHNR and CDR2 FQNEAQ (reference sequence). Drawing the rest from reference TRBV7-9 and TRBJ2-2, the complete variable domain is DTGVSQNPRHKITKRGQNVTFRCDPISEHNRLYWYRQTLGQGPEFLTYFQNEAQLEKSRLLSDRFSAERPKGSFSTLEIQRTEQGDSAMYLCASSSGTSGGSGELFFGEGSRLTVL.

This clone was seen more than once but under ten times. V is TRBV3-1 (or the pseudogene TRBV3-2) and J is TRBJ2-3; 10 bases are shared with TRBD1. This CDR3 has 15 amino acids. Germline V gene sequence: CDR1 LGHDT, CDR2 YNNKEL (reference sequence). V gave up 4 bases and J gave up 6 bases; unmatched junction bases: 7. CDR3: CASSPRQGARDTQYF. The DNA of the CDR3 is TGTGCCAGCAGCCCTAGACAGGGGGCGCGGGATACGCAGTATTTT.

This CDR3 is CASPAYGATGIGPQHF. As DNA, the CDR3 is TGTGCCAGCCCTGCTTATGGAGCGACAGGCATTGGACCCCAGCATTTT. This chain connects TRBV27 to TRBJ1-5, with D perhaps matching TRBD1 (6 bases). V was trimmed by 8 bases and J by 10 bases, leaving 27 bases between them. The CDR3 totals 16 residues. Germline V lookup: CDR1 MNHEY, CDR2 SMNVEV (reference sequence).

The rearrangement links TRBV5-8 to TRBJ2-6; the match to TRBD1 covers 9 bases. CDR1 is SGHTS, CDR2 YDEGEE, per germline. J lost 2 bases, V lost 4 bases, and 4 bases had no gene match. The CDR3 is 16 amino acids. The CDR3 loop is CASSEDRGTGANVLTF. The DNA of the CDR3 is TGTGCCAGCAGCGAGGACAGGGGTACTGGGGCCAACGTCCTGACTTTC.

The chain carries TRBV29-1 and TRBJ1-1; TRBD1 matches at 8 bases. The CDR3 runs 13 residues. With V trimmed by 7 bases and J by 0 bases, 4 bases remained unmatched. Per the germline V gene, CDR1 is SQVTM and CDR2 is ANQGSEA. The CDR3 is CSGGQGMNTEAFF. The CDR3 region has the DNA TGCAGCGGTGGACAGGGTATGAACACTGAAGCTTTCTTT.

This sequence joins TRBV6-5 and TRBJ2-7; D possibly corresponds to TRBD2 (5 bases). This CDR3 is built from 14 residues. Germline V gene sequence: CDR1 MNHEY, CDR2 SVGAGI. Trimming took 0 bases from V and 6 from J, leaving 12 bases between them. CDR3 DNA: TGTGCCAGCAGTTACTCCACGGGGTGGGGCGAGCAGTACGTC. This gives the protein CASSYSTGWGEQYV.

The chain combines TRBV7-9 with TRBJ2-7, with 9 bases identical to TRBD1. The CDR3 length is 14 residues. Germline-derived CDR1 and CDR2 are SEHNR and FQNEAQ (reference sequence). Germline trimming cut 5 bases from V and 5 bases from J; bases unmatched to any gene: 7. This chain's CDR3 is CASSGWGQGNEQYV. CDR3 in DNA: TGTGCCAGCAGCGGGTGGGGACAGGGAAACGAGCAGTACGTC.

The chain couples TRBV3-1 (or the pseudogene TRBV3-2) to TRBJ1-5; 7 positions agree with TRBD1. This CDR3 has 15 residues. The germline CDR1 and CDR2 sequences are LGHDT and YNNKEL (reference sequence). V gave up 3 bases and J gave up 2 bases; unmatched junction bases: 4. In nucleotides, the CDR3 is TGTGCCAGCAGCCAGCCGGGACAGTGCAATCAGCCCCAGCATTTT. It yields the protein CASSQPGQCNQPQHF.

This clone has a handful of counts. The gene calls are TRBV7-9 and TRBJ1-2; D gene ambiguous. The CDR3 contains 14 residues. Germline-derived CDR1 and CDR2 are SEHNR and FQNEAQ (reference sequence). Trimming cost V 5 bases and J 2 bases, with 12 bases left between them. The CDR3 sequence: CASSPDAENYGYTF. In DNA form, the CDR3 reads TGTGCCAGCAGCCCCGATGCAGAAAACTATGGCTACACCTTC.

The rearrangement links TRBV18 to TRBJ1-2; 7 positions agree with TRBD1. J was trimmed by 4 bases and V by 0 bases; bases with no gene match: 8. Germline assignment: CDR1 KGHSH and CDR2 LQKENI. The CDR3 is 16 amino acids. The DNA for the CDR3 is TGTGCCAGCTCACCACCGAACAGGGGATCGGCCTATGGCTACACCTTC. The encoded protein is CASSPPNRGSAYGYTF.

Notes on this clone: The sample holds other DNA sequences that translate to the same CDR3. The chain carries TRBV4-3 and TRBJ1-2; TRBD1 matches 8 bases. CDR1 and CDR2 from the germline V gene are LGHNA and YSLEER. The V segment lost 1 base and the J segment 8 bases; nucleotides outside the gene matches: 6. The CDR3 has 14 residues. The CDR3 region is CASSQVPDRDGYTF. The CDR3, as DNA: TGCGCCAGCAGCCAAGTTCCGGACAGGGACGGCTACACCTTC.